Here is one T cell receptor beta chain with its context. The antigen is unknown. The data were obtained in a study of OX40 agonist ivuxolimab in advanced cancers. Method: immunoSEQ multiplex PCR; TCRdb's copy keeps in-frame clones and lacks some. The repertoire includes 55,000 to 70,000 clones, approximately 83% of them detected once, and more than 0.8% sits in the top ten. Overall study findings and caveats: Expanded peripheral T cells had an undetermined antigen specificity.

Per the germline V gene, CDR1 is MNHEY and CDR2 is SMNVEV (reference sequence). CDR3 length: 15 amino acids. With 4 bases removed from V and 3 bases from J, the gap between germline ends came to 16 bases. This clonotype was sampled from an adult with an advanced solid tumor such as melanoma, head and neck, liver or kidney cancer. The rearrangement uses TRBV27 and TRBJ2-7; tentatively, D is TRBD2 (6 bases). The sample consisted of CD4+ or CD8+ T cells sorted from blood, taken in a trial of the OX40 agonist ivuxolimab. CDR3 in amino acids: CASSSRDFIFYEQYF. CDR3 DNA: TGTGCCAGCAGTTCCCGGGACTTTATCTTCTACGAGCAGTACTTC.